This T cell receptor (beta chain) was recovered during a study of blood T cell repertoires in COVID-19. Background on the study: In each case, the material was cDNA or gDNA derived from T cells, B-cell-depleted T cells, or PBMCs.

Per the study methods: Amplification with reference gene primers provided the estimates of nucleated cell counts. The method was immunoSEQ multiplex PCR; TCRdb's version includes in-frame clones alone and lacks a portion of them. V, J and clone size reflect that table, while D and trimming were determined from the DNA. The repertoire holds a few hundred thousand clones, with around 85% as singletons. The table lists this clone with a count of one. V gave up 0 bases and J gave up 2 bases; unmatched junction bases: 2. CDR3 size: 15 residues. The germline V gene has CDR1 SGHTA and CDR2 FQGNSA. The chain links TRBV7-2 to TRBJ1-1; 8 positions match TRBD1. The sequencing sample was made of PBMCs or T cells enriched from blood (not recorded which). The TCR originated in a woman aged 60-70 years who had recovered from COVID-19. The CDR3 protein is CASSLAGQVNTEAFF. CDR3 in DNA: TGTGCCAGCAGCTTAGCGGGACAGGTAAACACTGAAGCTTTCTTT.